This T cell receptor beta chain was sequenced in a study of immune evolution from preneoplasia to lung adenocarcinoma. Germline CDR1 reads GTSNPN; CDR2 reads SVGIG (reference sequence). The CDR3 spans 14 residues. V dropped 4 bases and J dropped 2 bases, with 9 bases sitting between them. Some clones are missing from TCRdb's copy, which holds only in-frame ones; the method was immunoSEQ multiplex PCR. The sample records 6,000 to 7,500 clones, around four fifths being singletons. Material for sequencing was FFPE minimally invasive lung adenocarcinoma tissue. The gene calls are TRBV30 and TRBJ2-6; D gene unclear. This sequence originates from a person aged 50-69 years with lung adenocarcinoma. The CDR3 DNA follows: TGTGCCTGGATTATGGAAACTGGGGCCAACGTCCTGACTTTC. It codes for CAWIMETGANVLTF.